This T cell receptor beta chain was identified in a study of T cell changes during pregnancy in multiple sclerosis. Measured with immunoSEQ multiplex PCR; TCRdb has only the in-frame clones, and not every one. The sample shows 60,000 or so clones, approximately 87% of them seen only once. The source material was peripheral blood from another person, used as feeder cells. The receptor was derived from a human donor whose cells served as feeder cells for cultures in a pregnancy study.

CDR3 residues: CASSSDGQQGANEKLFF. The CDR3 coding sequence is TGCGCCAGCAGCTCCGATGGCCAACAGGGGGCTAATGAAAAACTGTTTTTT. The chain has TRBV5-1 and TRBJ1-4; TRBD1 aligns across 8 bases. V shed 3 bases, J shed 3 bases, and the junction held 10 bases outside the gene matches. Germline CDR1 and CDR2: SGHRS and YFSETQ. The CDR3 sequence is 17 residues long.